A single T cell receptor beta chain is shown here with its context. Its target antigen remains unknown. These data belong to a study of cytomegalovirus exposure and HLA in healthy donors (dated by TCRdb to 2016 to 2017). Background on the whole study: An earlier analysis of more than 550 of the donors reported 276 Gb of sequence data and 95 million to 120 million unique TCR beta sequences obtained from some 200 million T cells. On average, roughly 250,000 unique TCR beta nucleotide sequences were sequenced per donor among a few hundred genotyped donors of the cohort, with around 19% of those sequences being non-productive. Class I and class II HLA loci were covered by the typing at four-digit resolution. Every repertoire in the discovery cohort had been generated on one and the same sequencing platform. The study aimed to test whether signatures of past pathogen exposure could be identified by cataloging public T cell receptors. Roughly 300 gigabases of sequencing data and approximately 80 million unique TCR sequences were included in an early release covering about 600 HLA-typed donors. The study profiled the T cell repertoires of about 640 subjects by immunosequencing and related them to cytomegalovirus serostatus. In addition to the first cohort of 650 to 750 subjects, a separate validation cohort of 120 different subjects was used. A handful of DR-DQ haplotypes were treated as single units for association and clustering because of strong linkage in the cohort. The genetic ancestry cluster associated with self-reported Caucasian donors included 81% of the 398 genotyped donors. A later genetic analysis used genome-wide SNP genotypes for about 60% of the 666 donors, treating that subset as a discovery cohort. To decide whether each TCR beta V gene segment behaved as functional or pseudogenic, an earlier analysis of some 600 of the donors relied on high-throughput TCR beta sequencing. Donor age, sex, ethnicity and CMV serostatus were compiled alongside the repertoire data. Typing coverage differed by locus: A, B, C, DRB1 and DQB1 were typed in roughly 620-640 donors, DQA1 in approximately 520, DPA1 in approximately 610, and DPB1 in roughly 450. High-throughput TCR immunosequencing, statistical association of individual TCRs with disease status, and machine learning were combined to predict cytomegalovirus infection status. The later analysis used no new phenotypic data to find candidate immune exposures, relying instead on TCR beta sequences and their occurrence across donors. To study patterns of TCR occurrence, a later analysis re-analyzed previously published TCR beta repertoires from 666 donors and added high-resolution HLA genotyping. Beyond this particular receptor, the publication reports: A later analysis found that most CMV-associated TCR beta chains appeared HLA-restricted, with HLA associations seemingly driven largely by CMV exposure. Only TCR beta chains were sequenced in this cohort, and the absence of alpha or paired-chain data limited detectable features. In an earlier analysis of around 500 of the donors, most TCR beta V segments appeared in productive rearrangements about 87% or about 30% of the time, broadly matching IMGT annotations. A total of 150 to 200 TCR beta chains were listed by the study as associated with cytomegalovirus. The only immune exposure information available for the cohort was CMV serostatus. A later analysis found that TCR association rates varied across HLA loci, with DRB1 alleles showing the most associated TCRs and HLA-C alleles the fewest. A cluster of highly shared sequence variants was judged likely to represent a technical artifact of the sequencing pipeline. In a later analysis, HLA-associated TCR beta chains were found to be more clonally expanded and to have lower generation probabilities than equally common non-associated chains. Strong co-occurrence of HLA alleles, especially DR and DQ, made assigning TCR associations to individual alleles difficult. In vitro tests confirmed that a few of the cytomegalovirus-associated TCR beta chains recognize cytomegalovirus antigens. Because counts were too low, 15 to 20 rarely observed V segments, including chromosome 9 orphons, were left out of the earlier analysis of several hundred of the donors. Linkage disequilibrium might explain the correlated functional status among segregating V segments, but an unknown experimental factor could not be excluded. It was suggested by the authors that the approach could potentially be generalized to other disease states and immunological phenotypes. Because some donors lacked HLA typing at each locus, the association tests relied only on the typed subset. Sequencing depth was assumed to be roughly uniform across donors in the presence/absence analyses, though that assumption may not hold. Compared with the 666-donor mean, donors in an Asian-associated ancestry cluster had fewer N-insertions in productive TCRs, according to a later genetic analysis. A later genetic analysis associated a missense DCLRE1C variant with V-gene and J-gene trimming of TCR beta chains, and an independent cohort replicated the association. A later analysis associated 17,000 or so TCR beta sequences with specific HLA alleles at a false discovery rate of 0.05. While some public TCRs were present in many individuals, most TCR sequences turned up only very rarely across donors. A later analysis reported that several top co-occurrence clusters appeared linked to parvovirus B19, influenza, CMV and Epstein-Barr virus. In both the original and validation cohorts, the classifier was reported to diagnose cytomegalovirus status with high specificity and sensitivity. A further reported finding was that TCR beta sequences accurately predicted the HLA-A and HLA-B alleles for most subjects in the first cohort. Because the 87-base-pair reads could not distinguish some IMGT-functional V segments, including TRBV6-2 and TRBV6-3, those segments were excluded.

The CDR3, cysteine through phenylalanine, is 14 amino acids long. The entry retains the CDR3 DNA only, 42 bases that are in frame from base 1. CDR1 and CDR2 are read off the germline V gene as MNHEY and SVGAGI. Ends trimmed: V by 1 base, J by 5 bases; bases unmatched to a gene: 3. The cohort was made up of around 720 healthy bone marrow donors. At the time of sampling, all cohort members were nominally healthy, though unrecorded immune exposures were likely present. The donor tested CMV seronegative, placing the donor among the 350 or so seronegative members of the cohort. Every donor gave a peripheral blood sample, and the peripheral blood mononuclear cells from that sample were used for TCR beta sequencing. The Qiagen DNeasy Blood Extraction Kit was used to extract genomic DNA from the blood cell samples. Libraries were prepared through the immunoSEQ multiplex PCR assay. For the multiplex PCR, a mixture combining 60 forward primers for TCR Vbeta segments and 13 reverse primers for TCR Jbeta segments was used. The CDR3 region of rearranged TCR beta genes was amplified from genomic DNA with a multiplex PCR assay. The amplified TCR beta libraries were sequenced on the Illumina HiSeq System as 87-base-pair reads. Processing in the source paper ran as follows. A later analysis counted 65 million to 90 million unique TCR beta chains across the 600 to 850 repertoires, and roughly 10 million of these chains were shared by at least two donors. To remove PCR and sequencing errors, raw reads were error-corrected and collapsed into unique sequences using a nearest-neighbor algorithm that merged closely related sequences. Alignment of CDR3 sequences to IMGT reference sequences was used to assign V, D and J gene segments. For a sequence to be retained, a match of at least six nucleotides to both a V gene segment and a J gene segment was required. A rearrangement was called productive if the CDR3 had no stop codons and remained in frame with V and J, and every other rearrangement was called non-productive. CDR3 was defined according to IMGT convention as the region running from the second conserved V-encoded cysteine to the conserved J-encoded phenylalanine. The earlier analysis of about 590 of the donors excluded sequences that lacked an unambiguous match to a single V gene segment. In an earlier analysis of 587 of the donors, V segments were called functional above 56.7% productive rearrangements and were called segregating when the between-donor standard deviation exceeded 5%. To diagnose cytomegalovirus status from the catalog of TCR beta chain sequences, a statistical classification framework was built. In a later analysis, V and J genes were assigned by comparing TCR nucleotide sequences against IMGT/GENE-DB human TR gene sequences. The TCRdist pipeline was used in a later analysis to assign CDR3 sequences and most-parsimonious VDJ recombination scenarios. In a later analysis, every TCR beta chain was defined by the combination of its CDR3 amino acid sequence and its V-gene family, and reads without a unique V-gene family were dropped. In a later analysis, 500 to 700 highly shared, low-generation-probability nucleotide sequences were removed to address suspected cross-contamination and a sequencing artifact. For each public chain, a later analysis derived a clonal expansion index from normalized ranks of inferred template counts within each repertoire. In a later analysis, generation probabilities were computed using a VDJ recombination model fitted to out-of-frame rearrangements, and the results were checked against IGoR. A later analysis scored TCR-TCR, TCR-HLA and TCR-CMV co-occurrence with hypergeometric tests, applying a repertoire-size bias correction to TCR pairs. A later analysis estimated false discovery rates by permuting HLA or CMV assignments 20 times. A later analysis grouped co-occurring TCRs with DBSCAN, adding TCRdist sequence similarity when clustering within HLA-allele-positive subsets. For co-occurrence clustering, repertoires with fewer than 30,000 or more than 120,000 public chains were excluded, along with a handful of repertoires with anomalous nucleotide sharing. TCRdb provides this immuneACCESS table in a form limited to in-frame rearrangements. Some clones are lacking; in checked studies, under half of them reflect an unresolved V gene, and why the rest are absent is not known. V and J calls and clone size are copied from that table; D and trimming were computed from the DNA. The sample's records list 110,000 to 150,000 clones. 0.96% of the sample rests with the top ten.

The sequence came from a male donor in good health and CMV-seronegative. The chain joins TRBV6-5 to TRBJ1-1; 8 central nucleotides agree with TRBD1. The specimen sequenced was PBMCs. The DNA sequence is as follows: TGTGCCAGCAGTTACTTCCGACAGGGGACTGAAGCTTTCTTT. Translated, it reads CASSYFRQGTEAFF.